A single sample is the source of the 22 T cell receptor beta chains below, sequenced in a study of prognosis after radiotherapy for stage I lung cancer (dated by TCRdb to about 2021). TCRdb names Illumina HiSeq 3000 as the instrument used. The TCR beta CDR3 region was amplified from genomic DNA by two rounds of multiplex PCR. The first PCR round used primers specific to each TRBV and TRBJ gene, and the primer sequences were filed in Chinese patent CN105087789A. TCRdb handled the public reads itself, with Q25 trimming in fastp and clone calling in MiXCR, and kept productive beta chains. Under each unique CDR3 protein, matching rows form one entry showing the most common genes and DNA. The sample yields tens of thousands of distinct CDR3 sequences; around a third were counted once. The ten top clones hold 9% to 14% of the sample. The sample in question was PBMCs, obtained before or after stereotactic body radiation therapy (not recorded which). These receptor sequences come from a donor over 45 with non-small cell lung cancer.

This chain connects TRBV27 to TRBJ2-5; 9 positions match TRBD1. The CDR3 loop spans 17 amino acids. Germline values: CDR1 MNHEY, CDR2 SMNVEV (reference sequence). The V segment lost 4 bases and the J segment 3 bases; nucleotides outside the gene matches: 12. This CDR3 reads CASSSIPPGQGEETQYF. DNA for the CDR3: TGTGCCAGCAGTTCGATCCCTCCGGGACAGGGAGAAGAGACCCAGTACTTC.

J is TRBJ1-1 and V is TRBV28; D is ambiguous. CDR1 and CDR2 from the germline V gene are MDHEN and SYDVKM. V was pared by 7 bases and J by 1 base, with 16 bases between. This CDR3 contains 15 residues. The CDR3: CASKLVLVGNTEAFF. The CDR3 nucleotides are TGTGCCAGCAAGCTGGTCTTGGTTGGGAACACTGAAGCTTTCTTT.

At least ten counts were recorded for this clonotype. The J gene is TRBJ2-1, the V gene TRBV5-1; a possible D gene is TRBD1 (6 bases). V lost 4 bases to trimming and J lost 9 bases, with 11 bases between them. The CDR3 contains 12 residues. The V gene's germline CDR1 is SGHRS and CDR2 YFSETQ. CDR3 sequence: CASSTGNGEQFF. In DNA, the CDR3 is TGCGCCAGCAGCACAGGGAATGGTGAGCAGTTCTTC.

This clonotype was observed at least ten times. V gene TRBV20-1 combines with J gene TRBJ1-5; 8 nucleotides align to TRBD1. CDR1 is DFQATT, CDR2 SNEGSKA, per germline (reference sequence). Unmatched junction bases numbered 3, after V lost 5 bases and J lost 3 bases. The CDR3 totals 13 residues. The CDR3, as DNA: TGCAGTGCTGTACAGGGGGTCAATCAGCCCCAGCATTTT. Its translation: CSAVQGVNQPQHF.

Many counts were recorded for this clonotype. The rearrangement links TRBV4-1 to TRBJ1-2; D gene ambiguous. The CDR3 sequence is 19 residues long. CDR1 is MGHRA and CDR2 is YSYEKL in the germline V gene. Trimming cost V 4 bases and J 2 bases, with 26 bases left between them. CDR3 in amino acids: CASSPHPPRGGIYNYGYTF. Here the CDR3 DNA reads TGCGCCAGCAGCCCACACCCTCCCCGGGGAGGGATTTACAACTATGGCTACACCTTC.

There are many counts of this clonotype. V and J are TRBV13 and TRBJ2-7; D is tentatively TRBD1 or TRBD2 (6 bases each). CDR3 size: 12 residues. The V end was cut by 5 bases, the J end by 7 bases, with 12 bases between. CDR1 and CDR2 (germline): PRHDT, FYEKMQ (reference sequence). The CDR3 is CASSEGGVEQYF. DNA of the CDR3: TGTGCCAGCAGCGAGGGGGGCGTGGAGCAGTACTTC.

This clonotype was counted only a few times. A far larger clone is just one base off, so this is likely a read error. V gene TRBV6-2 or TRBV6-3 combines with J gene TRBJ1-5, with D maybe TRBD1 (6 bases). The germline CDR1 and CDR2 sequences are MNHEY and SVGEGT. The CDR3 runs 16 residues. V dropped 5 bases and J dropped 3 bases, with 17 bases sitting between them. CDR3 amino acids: CASSEDSPYINQPQHF. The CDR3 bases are TGTGCCAGCAGTGAGGACAGCCCATATATCAATCAGCCCCAGCATTTT.

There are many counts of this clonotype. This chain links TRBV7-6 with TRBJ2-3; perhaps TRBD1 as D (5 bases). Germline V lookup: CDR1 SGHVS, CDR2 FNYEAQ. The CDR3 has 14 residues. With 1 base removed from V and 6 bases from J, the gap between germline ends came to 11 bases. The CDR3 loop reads CASSLVWGLDTQYF. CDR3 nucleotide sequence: TGTGCCAGCAGCTTAGTCTGGGGCCTCGATACGCAGTATTTT.

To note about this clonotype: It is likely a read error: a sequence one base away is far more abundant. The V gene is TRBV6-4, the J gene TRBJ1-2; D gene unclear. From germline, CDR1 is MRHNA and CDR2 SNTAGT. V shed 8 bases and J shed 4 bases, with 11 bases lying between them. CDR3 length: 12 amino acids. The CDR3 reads CASPIGSYGYTF. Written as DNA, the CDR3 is TGTGCCAGCCCCATAGGATCCTATGGCTACACCTTC.

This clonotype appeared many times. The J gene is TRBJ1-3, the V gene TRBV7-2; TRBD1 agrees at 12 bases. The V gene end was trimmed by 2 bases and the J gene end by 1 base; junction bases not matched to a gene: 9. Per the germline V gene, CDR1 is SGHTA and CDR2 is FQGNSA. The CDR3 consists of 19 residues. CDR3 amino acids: CASSLIGTGGSGSGNTIYF. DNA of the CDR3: TGTGCCAGCAGCTTAATTGGGACAGGGGGCAGTGGTTCTGGAAACACCATATATTTT.

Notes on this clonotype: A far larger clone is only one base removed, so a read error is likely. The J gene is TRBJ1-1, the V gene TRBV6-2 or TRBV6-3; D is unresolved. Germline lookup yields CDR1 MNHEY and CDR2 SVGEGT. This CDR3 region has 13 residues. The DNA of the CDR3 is TGTGCCAGAAGTTATGGGCAGAGCACTGAAGCTTTCTTT. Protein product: CARSYGQSTEAFF.

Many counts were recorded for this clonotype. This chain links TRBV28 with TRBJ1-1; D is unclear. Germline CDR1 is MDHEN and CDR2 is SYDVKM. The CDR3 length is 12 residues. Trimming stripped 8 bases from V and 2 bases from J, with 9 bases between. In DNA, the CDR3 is TGTGCCAGCGGAACAGAAAACACTGAAGCTTTCTTT. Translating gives CASGTENTEAFF.

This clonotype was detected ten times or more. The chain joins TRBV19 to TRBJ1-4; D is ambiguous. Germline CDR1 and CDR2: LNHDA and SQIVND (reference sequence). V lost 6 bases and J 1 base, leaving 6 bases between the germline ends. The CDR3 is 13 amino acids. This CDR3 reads CASRSGTNEKLFF. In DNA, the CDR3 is TGTGCCAGTAGGTCTGGAACTAATGAAAAACTGTTTTTT.

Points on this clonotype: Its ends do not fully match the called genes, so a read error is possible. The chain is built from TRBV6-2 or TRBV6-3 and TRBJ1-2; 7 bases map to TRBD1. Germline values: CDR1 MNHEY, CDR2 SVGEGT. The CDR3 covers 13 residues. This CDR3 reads CVSSKTGRGGYTF. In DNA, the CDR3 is TGTGTCAGCAGCAAGACAGGGAGAGGAGGCTACACCTTC.

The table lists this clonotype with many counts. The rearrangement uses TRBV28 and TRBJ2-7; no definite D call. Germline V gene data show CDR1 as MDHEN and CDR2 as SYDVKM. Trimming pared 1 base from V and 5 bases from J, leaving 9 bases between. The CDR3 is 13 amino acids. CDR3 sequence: CASSLYRYHEQYF. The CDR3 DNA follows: TGTGCCAGCAGTTTATACCGCTACCACGAGCAGTACTTC.

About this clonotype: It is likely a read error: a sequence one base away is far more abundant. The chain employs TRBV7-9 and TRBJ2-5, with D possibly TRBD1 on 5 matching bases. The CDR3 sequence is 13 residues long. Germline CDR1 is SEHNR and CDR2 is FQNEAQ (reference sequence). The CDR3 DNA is TGTGCTAGCAGATTACAGGACCAAGAGACCCAGTACTTC. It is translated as CASRLQDQETQYF.

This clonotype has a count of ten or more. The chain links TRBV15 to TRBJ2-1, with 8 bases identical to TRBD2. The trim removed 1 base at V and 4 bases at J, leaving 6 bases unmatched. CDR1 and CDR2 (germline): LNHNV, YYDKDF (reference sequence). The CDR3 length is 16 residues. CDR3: CATSRGGLAGYNEQFF. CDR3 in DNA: TGTGCCACCAGCAGAGGAGGGCTAGCGGGTTACAATGAGCAGTTCTTC.

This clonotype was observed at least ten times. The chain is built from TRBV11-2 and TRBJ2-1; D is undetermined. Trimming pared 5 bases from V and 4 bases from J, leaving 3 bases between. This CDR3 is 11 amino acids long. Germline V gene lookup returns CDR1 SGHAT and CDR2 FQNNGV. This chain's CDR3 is CASSPYNEQFF. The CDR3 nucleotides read TGTGCCAGCAGCCCGTACAATGAGCAGTTCTTC.

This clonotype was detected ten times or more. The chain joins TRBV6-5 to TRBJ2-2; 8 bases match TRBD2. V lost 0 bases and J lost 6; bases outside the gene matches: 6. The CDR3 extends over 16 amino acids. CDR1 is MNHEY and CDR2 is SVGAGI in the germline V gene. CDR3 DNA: TGTGCCAGCAGTTACTCCGGGGTAGCGGGGTCCGGGGAGCTGTTTTTT. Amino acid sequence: CASSYSGVAGSGELFF.

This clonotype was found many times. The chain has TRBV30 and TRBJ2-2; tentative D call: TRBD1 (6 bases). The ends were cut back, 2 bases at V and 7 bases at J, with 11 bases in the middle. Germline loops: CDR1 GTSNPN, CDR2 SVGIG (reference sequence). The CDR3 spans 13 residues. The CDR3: CAWSRQVNGELFF. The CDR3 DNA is TGTGCCTGGAGTCGACAGGTTAACGGGGAGCTGTTTTTT.

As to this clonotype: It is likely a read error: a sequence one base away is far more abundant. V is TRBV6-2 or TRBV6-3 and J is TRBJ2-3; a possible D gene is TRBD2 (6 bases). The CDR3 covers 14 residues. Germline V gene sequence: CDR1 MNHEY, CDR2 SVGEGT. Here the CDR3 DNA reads TGTGCCAGCGCGGTGGGGGGATCCACAGGTACGCAGTATTTT. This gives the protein CASAVGGSTGTQYF.

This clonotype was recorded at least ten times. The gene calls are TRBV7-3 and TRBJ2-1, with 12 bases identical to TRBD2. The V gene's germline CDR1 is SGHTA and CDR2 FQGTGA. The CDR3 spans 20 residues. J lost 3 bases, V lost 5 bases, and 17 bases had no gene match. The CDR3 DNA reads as TGTGCCAGCAGCCGAACAAAAGGGGCTAGCGGGAGGGCCTTCTACAATGAGCAGTTCTTC. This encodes CASSRTKGASGRAFYNEQFF.